These T cell receptor beta chains were read from a single sample in a study of CD8+CD57+ T cells in acquired aplastic anemia. One entry per CDR3 protein, called by TCRdb with MiXCR from the reads. The sample contains roughly 240,000 distinct CDR3 sequences, around half of which appear only once. Sequenced: sorted CD4+, CD8+, or CD8+CD57+ T cells (not recorded which) from PBMCs. These receptors were taken from a human donor with aplastic anemia. CDR3s include the opening cysteine and the closing phenylalanine or tryptophan. The D gene is left open where the match is weak. The listing skips clone size in some rows; elsewhere it reads once, few, many or a size class.

-	TRBV25-1	TRBJ1-2	-	CASGESEGRYGYTF	TGTGCCAGCGGTGAATCGGAAGGACGCTATGGCTACACCTTC
TRBD1	TRBV27	TRBJ1-2	-	CASSLEDRGHGYTF	TGTGCCAGCAGTTTAGAGGACAGGGGGCATGGCTACACCTTC
-	TRBV4-3	TRBJ2-7	many	CASSQDSSGYEQYF	TGCGCCAGCAGCCAAGACTCCAGCGGCTACGAGCAGTACTTC
-	TRBV7-9	TRBJ2-7	-	CASSHPGHRSYEQYF	TGTGCCAGCAGCCATCCGGGACACAGGTCTTACGAGCAGTACTTC
-	TRBV15	TRBJ1-1	few	CATSRERTGWEAFF	TGTGCCACCAGCAGAGAAAGGACGGGGTGGGAAGCTTTCTTT
-	TRBV9	TRBJ2-7	few	CASSVDGRGDEQYF	TGTGCCAGCAGCGTAGACGGCAGGGGCGACGAGCAGTACTTC
TRBD1	TRBV24-1	TRBJ1-2	-	CATSDHTLTGDGYTF	TGTGCCACCAGTGATCATACCCTTACAGGGGATGGCTACACCTTC
-	TRBV10-2	TRBJ2-7	-	CASRPQDRNYDTYEQYF	TGCGCCAGCAGACCCCAGGACAGAAATTATGACACCTACGAGCAGTACTTC
TRBD1	TRBV5-1	TRBJ1-1	many	CASSSRQGMNTEAFF	TGCGCCAGCAGCTCGCGACAGGGGATGAACACTGAAGCTTTCTTT
TRBD1	TRBV10-1	TRBJ2-7	many	CASSERQGASYEQYF	TGCGCCAGCAGTGAACGACAGGGGGCCTCCTACGAGCAGTACTTC
TRBD1	TRBV10-3	TRBJ1-1	-	CATGTGGTEAFF	TGTGCCACCGGGACAGGGGGCACTGAAGCTTTCTTT
TRBD2	TRBV9	TRBJ2-3	few	CASSGGADTQYF	TGTGCCTCCAGCGGGGGGGCAGATACGCAGTATTTT
-	TRBV7-9	TRBJ2-1	-	CASSLAPGSCNEQFF	TGTGCAAGCAGCTTAGCGCCGGGGTCCTGCAATGAGCAGTTCTTC
-	TRBV11-1	TRBJ2-3	few	CASSLEGLATDTQYF	TGTGCCAGCAGCTTAGAAGGACTCGCCACAGATACGCAGTATTTT
-	TRBV20-1	TRBJ2-7	many	CSASGQTREQYF	TGCAGTGCCAGCGGACAGACTCGCGAGCAGTACTTC
-	TRBV7-2	TRBJ1-2	-	CASSLTGRYGYTF	TGTGCCAGCAGCTTAACGGGGCGCTATGGCTACACCTTC
-	TRBV19	TRBJ1-1	-	CASSSRAQNTEAFF	TGTGCCAGTAGTAGTCGGGCCCAGAACACTGAAGCTTTCTTT
-	TRBV7-6	TRBJ1-1	-	CASSLAGPRNTEAFF	TGTGCCAGCAGCTTAGCGGGACCGCGGAACACTGAAGCTTTCTTT
-	TRBV9	TRBJ2-5	many	CASSGGSRGLQETQYF	TGTGCCAGCAGCGGAGGGAGCAGGGGCCTCCAAGAGACCCAGTACTTC
-	TRBV7-2	TRBJ1-3	-	CASSQLTSRDTIYF	TGTGCCAGCAGCCAACTTACATCCCGGGACACCATATATTTT
-	TRBV20-1	TRBJ1-6	few	CSASPGPWDSPLHF	TGCAGTGCTAGTCCGGGACCCTGGGATTCACCCCTCCACTTT
TRBD1	TRBV6-2/TRBV6-3	TRBJ1-1	few	CASTGGRNTEAFF	TGTGCCTCCACAGGGGGTAGGAACACTGAAGCTTTCTTT
-	TRBV15	TRBJ1-2	-	CATSDGRGYGYTF	TGTGCCACCAGCGATGGACGGGGCTATGGCTACACCTTC
TRBD2	TRBV2	TRBJ2-1	many	CASSDRTSGRFADDEQFF	TGTGCCAGCAGTGACCGGACTAGCGGGAGATTCGCGGACGATGAGCAGTTCTTC
-	TRBV15	TRBJ1-5	-	CATSRGWSSNQPQHF	TGTGCCACCAGCAGAGGGTGGTCTAGCAATCAGCCCCAGCATTTT
TRBD1	TRBV6-1	TRBJ2-7	-	CASSEWDRGPYEQYF	TGTGCCAGCAGTGAGTGGGACAGGGGCCCCTACGAGCAGTACTTC
-	TRBV29-1	TRBJ1-4	once	CSVASGAEKLFF	TGCAGCGTCGCGAGCGGGGCTGAAAAACTGTTTTTT
-	TRBV4-3	TRBJ1-6	many	CASSQEIGYNSPLHF	TGCGCCAGCAGCCAAGAAATCGGGTATAATTCACCCCTCCACTTT
-	TRBV4-2	TRBJ1-4	-	CASSQDRGTDEKLFF	TGTGCCAGCAGCCAAGATCGGGGGACGGATGAAAAACTGTTTTTT
-	TRBV30	TRBJ1-1	many	CARHRETNTEAFF	TGTGCCAGACACAGGGAGACGAACACTGAAGCTTTCTTT
TRBD1	TRBV24-1	TRBJ2-1	-	CVTSDWDRDEQFF	TGTGTCACCAGTGATTGGGACAGGGACGAGCAGTTCTTC
-	TRBV10-1	TRBJ2-3	-	CAISADGGNTDTQYF	TGTGCCATCAGTGCAGACGGGGGAAACACAGATACGCAGTATTTT
-	TRBV20-1	TRBJ1-4	-	CSARGREKLFF	TGCAGTGCTAGAGGGCGGGAAAAACTGTTTTTT
TRBD2	TRBV10-2	TRBJ2-7	many	CASSDMGIAGGPTRYEQYF	TGCGCCAGCAGTGATATGGGGATAGCGGGAGGCCCTACAAGATACGAGCAGTACTTC
-	TRBV7-2	TRBJ1-1	many	CASSLVFPSTEAFF	TGTGCCAGCAGCTTAGTCTTCCCTTCCACTGAAGCTTTCTTT
-	TRBV6-5	TRBJ1-4	-	CASSSGTDPNEKLFF	TGTGCCAGCAGCTCCGGGACGGACCCTAATGAAAAACTGTTTTTT
TRBD1	TRBV10-2	TRBJ2-1	-	CASSALGQGNNEQFF	TGCGCCAGCAGTGCCTTGGGACAGGGAAACAATGAGCAGTTCTTC
-	TRBV6-5	TRBJ2-1	few	CASSPPGLYNEQFF	TGTGCCAGCAGCCCCCCGGGACTTTACAATGAGCAGTTCTTC
-	TRBV7-9	TRBJ2-1	many	CASSLAGSYNEQFF	TGTGCCAGCAGCTTAGCGGGAAGCTACAATGAGCAGTTCTTC
TRBD2	TRBV20-1	TRBJ2-5	-	CSARTSGGQETQYF	TGCAGTGCTAGGACTAGCGGAGGCCAAGAGACCCAGTACTTC
TRBD1	TRBV27	TRBJ1-4	few	CASSREQGSDEKLFF	TGTGCCAGCAGTCGGGAACAGGGGTCGGACGAAAAACTGTTTTTT
-	TRBV30	TRBJ1-1	-	CAWSVLGVEAFF	TGTGCCTGGAGTGTACTCGGAGTTGAAGCTTTCTTT
TRBD2	TRBV18	TRBJ2-7	-	CASSGTSDYEQYF	TGTGCCAGCTCCGGGACTAGCGACTACGAGCAGTACTTC
TRBD1	TRBV10-2	TRBJ2-7	-	CASRNGTGLYEQYF	TGCGCCAGCAGGAACGGGACAGGACTATACGAGCAGTACTTC
-	TRBV9	TRBJ2-5	-	CASSISDKETQYF	TGTGCCAGTAGTATATCTGACAAAGAGACCCAGTACTTC
-	TRBV7-7	TRBJ2-3	-	CASSLDRTDTQYF	TGTGCTAGCAGCTTAGATCGGACAGATACGCAGTATTTT
TRBD1	TRBV28	TRBJ2-7	-	CASSPQAQGVYEQYF	TGTGCCAGCTCACCACAAGCTCAGGGGGTATACGAGCAGTACTTC
-	TRBV7-6	TRBJ2-7	many	CASSKGLNEQYF	TGTGCCAGCAGCAAAGGACTTAACGAGCAGTACTTC
-	TRBV12-3/TRBV12-4	TRBJ1-1	many	CASSSGTVNTEAFF	TGTGCCAGCAGTTCGGGGACGGTGAACACTGAAGCTTTCTTT
-	TRBV6-6	TRBJ2-1	-	CASTLFGTPYNEQFF	TGTGCCAGTACCTTGTTCGGTACGCCTTACAATGAGCAGTTCTTC